Shown below are 23 T cell receptor beta chains from a single sample sequenced in a study of T cell repertoires in cytomegalovirus infection. TCRdb independently ran MiXCR on the reads; one entry per CDR3 protein. The sample yields 150,000 or so distinct CDR3 sequences, around a quarter seen once. The sample taken for sequencing was PBMCs. The receptors derive from a human donor in good health (CMV status not recorded). Some clones in this sample may be carry-over from other donors' samples.

This clonotype was found many times. The chain is built from TRBV7-8 and TRBJ2-7; 8 nucleotides align to TRBD2. Germline-derived CDR1 and CDR2 are SGHVS and FQNEAQ. The CDR3 runs 15 residues. With 5 bases clipped from V and 2 bases from J, the junction kept 8 bases outside the gene matches. CDR3: CASSAREGRAYEQYF. In DNA, the CDR3 is TGTGCCAGCAGCGCCCGGGAGGGCCGGGCCTACGAGCAGTACTTC.

This chain connects TRBV20-1 to TRBJ2-7; D not certain. The V gene lost 3 bases and the J gene lost 5 bases, with 8 bases spanning the gap. The CDR3 spans 11 residues. Germline loops: CDR1 DFQATT, CDR2 SNEGSKA (reference sequence). CDR3 in DNA: TGCAGTGCTAGGTGGGTGGACGAGCAGTACTTC. Translated: CSARWVDEQYF.

Many counts were recorded for this clonotype. This chain links TRBV7-6 with TRBJ2-7, with D possibly called TRBD1 or TRBD2 (5 bases each). V was pared by 5 bases and J by 2 bases, with 13 bases between. The germline V gene has CDR1 SGHVS and CDR2 FNYEAQ. The length of the CDR3 is 14 residues. CDR3 in DNA: TGTGCCAGCAGCGACCGGGACGGAGCCTACGAGCAGTACTTC. Protein product: CASSDRDGAYEQYF.

In its sample, this clonotype was seen a few times. The chain recombines TRBV4-2 with TRBJ2-3, with 7 bases lining up with TRBD2. The CDR3 is 16 residues long. Germline CDR1 LGHNA, CDR2 YNFKEQ. The V gene end was trimmed by 4 bases and the J gene end by 1 base; junction bases not matched to a gene: 8. The CDR3 spells CASSREAGPRTDTQYF. CDR3 nucleotides: TGTGCCAGCAGCCGAGAAGCGGGGCCCCGCACAGATACGCAGTATTTT.

The DNA for the CDR3 is TGTGCCAGCAGCCAAGCCGACAGGGATTATTATGGCTACACCTTC. Translation: CASSQADRDYYGYTF. The chain uses TRBV14 and TRBJ1-2, with 7 bases that match TRBD1. V shed 1 base, J shed 5 bases, and the junction held 7 bases outside the gene matches. CDR1 and CDR2 from the germline V gene are SGHDN and FVKESK. The CDR3 is 15 residues long.

This chain uses TRBV5-1 with TRBJ1-2, with unresolved D. Germline lookup yields CDR1 SGHRS and CDR2 YFSETQ. V lost 0 bases and J 8 bases, leaving 11 bases between the germline ends. The CDR3 length is 13 residues. The CDR3 region is CASSLELGSGYTF. CDR3 coding DNA: TGCGCCAGCAGCTTGGAACTGGGAAGCGGCTACACCTTC.

A note on this clonotype: This clone may be a read error of a much larger clone one base away. J is TRBJ2-7 and V is TRBV5-4, with a weak D call TRBD1 (5 bases). The CDR3 loop spans 12 amino acids. V was clipped by 4 bases and J by 3 bases, with 8 bases between them. Germline CDR1 reads SGHNT; CDR2 reads YYREEE (reference sequence). CDR3 loop: CASSDDSYEQYF. The CDR3, as DNA: TGTGCCAGCAGCGACGACAGCTACGAGCAGTACTTC. Using reference TRBV5-4 and TRBJ2-7 for the parts outside the CDR3, the full variable domain is ETGVTQSPTHLIKTRGQQVTLRCSSQSGHNTVSWYQQALGQGPQFIFQYYREEENGRGNFPPRFSGLQFPNYSSELNVNALELDDSALYLCASSDDSYEQYFGPGTRLTVT.

The CDR3 DNA reads TGTGCCAGCAGCTTAAACAGGGCGAACACCGGGGAGCTGTTTTTT. Translation gives CASSLNRANTGELFF. The gene calls are TRBV7-9 and TRBJ2-2; TRBD1 might be the D (6 bases). V gave up 2 bases and J gave up 0 bases, with 7 bases separating them. This CDR3 contains 15 residues. The germline gives CDR1 SEHNR, CDR2 FQNEAQ (reference sequence).

This clonotype was detected ten times or more. The chain recombines TRBV15 with TRBJ2-7, with D possibly being TRBD1 or TRBD2 (5 bases each). Trimming left V 3 bases short and J 3 bases short, with 15 bases between. The CDR3 covers 15 residues. Per the germline V gene, CDR1 is LNHNV and CDR2 is YYDKDF (reference sequence). The CDR3 here is CATSSPGPRNYEQYF. CDR3 nucleotide sequence: TGTGCCACCAGCAGTCCGGGACCCCGAAACTACGAGCAGTACTTC.

This clonotype was recorded at least ten times. The chain links TRBV28 to TRBJ2-1, with D perhaps TRBD2 (5 bases). The CDR3 has 14 amino acids. With 3 bases removed from V and 2 bases from J, the gap between germline ends came to 8 bases. The germline V gene has CDR1 MDHEN and CDR2 SYDVKM. The CDR3, as DNA: TGTGCCAGCAGTTTTCCGGGGACCTACAATGAGCAGTTCTTC. Protein: CASSFPGTYNEQFF.

A few counts support this clonotype. This chain connects TRBV27 to TRBJ2-3; TRBD2 aligns across 15 bases. The CDR3 totals 18 residues. Germline V gene data show CDR1 as MNHEY and CDR2 as SMNVEV (reference sequence). Unmatched junction bases numbered 9, after V lost 6 bases and J lost 2 bases. CDR3 residues: CASSHHRTSGRATDTQYF. CDR3 nucleotide sequence: TGTGCCAGCAGCCACCACAGGACTAGCGGGAGGGCCACAGATACGCAGTATTTT.

This clonotype has a handful of counts. V and J are TRBV11-2 and TRBJ2-2; 11 nucleotides align to TRBD2. This CDR3 comprises 18 residues. V shed 5 bases, J shed 6 bases, and the junction held 14 bases outside the gene matches. Germline V gene lookup returns CDR1 SGHAT and CDR2 FQNNGV. The chain's CDR3 is CASSSLRASGGSAGELFF. The DNA for the CDR3 is TGTGCCAGCAGCAGCCTTCGGGCTAGCGGGGGGAGCGCCGGGGAGCTGTTTTTT.

The table lists this clonotype with many counts. The rearrangement uses TRBV7-2 and TRBJ2-3; TRBD2 matches 9 bases. The CDR3 is made up of 15 amino acids. V lost 6 bases, J lost 4 bases, and 8 bases stayed unmatched. CDR1 SGHTA and CDR2 FQGNSA come from the germline V gene. As DNA, the CDR3 is TGTGCCAGCAGTAGCGGGAGTGGTAAGGCAGATACGCAGTATTTT. The encoded protein is CASSSGSGKADTQYF.

This clonotype was observed a few times. The J gene is TRBJ1-3, the V gene TRBV11-2, with 7 bases identical to TRBD1. Germline V lookup: CDR1 SGHAT, CDR2 FQNNGV. With 3 bases clipped from V and 8 bases from J, the junction kept 10 bases outside the gene matches. The CDR3 extends over 15 amino acids. The CDR3 loop is CASSFVAGGKDTIYF. The CDR3 bases are TGTGCCAGCAGCTTTGTGGCAGGGGGGAAGGACACCATATATTTT.

The rearrangement links TRBV29-1 to TRBJ2-5; 7 bases are a match to TRBD1. Germline CDR1 and CDR2: SQVTM and ANQGSEA. V lost 4 bases, J lost 4 bases, and 12 bases stayed unmatched. The CDR3 contains 15 residues. The CDR3 region is CSVALIRGKGETQYF. CDR3 nucleotide sequence: TGCAGCGTTGCCCTAATCAGGGGGAAGGGAGAGACCCAGTACTTC. The full variable domain, with the rest looked up from reference TRBV29-1 and TRBJ2-5, is SAVISQKPSRDICQRGTSLTIQCQVDSQVTMMFWYRQQPGQSLTLIATANQGSEATYESGFVIDKFPISRPNLTFSTLTVSNMSPEDSSIYLCSVALIRGKGETQYFGPGTRLLVL.

There are a few counts of this clonotype. The V and J genes are TRBV7-9 and TRBJ1-4; D remains ambiguous. Per the germline V gene, CDR1 is SEHNR and CDR2 is FQNEAQ (reference sequence). Between the trimmed V and J ends, which lost 1 base and 0 bases, there was a span of 6 bases. This CDR3 comprises 15 residues. This CDR3 reads CASSLVGATNEKLFF. Here the CDR3 DNA reads TGTGCCAGCAGCTTAGTTGGGGCAACTAATGAAAAACTGTTTTTT.

The rearrangement joins TRBV20-1 to TRBJ2-7; D is undetermined. This CDR3 region has 13 residues. The germline V and J ends were trimmed by 3 bases and 0 bases, with 9 bases remaining between them. Germline V gene sequence: CDR1 DFQATT, CDR2 SNEGSKA (reference sequence). This CDR3 is CSASTGLSYEQYF. In nucleotides, the CDR3 is TGCAGTGCTAGCACGGGCCTCTCCTACGAGCAGTACTTC.

This clonotype was recorded at least ten times. The chain links TRBV7-2 to TRBJ2-3; 8 bases line up with TRBD1. The ends lost 0 bases at V and 6 bases at J; junction bases unmatched: 5. The CDR3 covers 15 residues. CDR1 and CDR2 (germline): SGHTA, FQGNSA. The CDR3 loop is CASSLAGQGSDTQYF. The CDR3 nucleotides are TGTGCCAGCAGCTTAGCAGGACAGGGATCCGATACGCAGTATTTT.

The sample holds many counts of this clonotype. J is TRBJ2-3 and V is TRBV7-8; D gene unclear. CDR3 length: 17 amino acids. Trimming took off 5 bases at V and 0 bases at J, with 18 bases between the two ends. Germline CDR1 reads SGHVS; CDR2 reads FQNEAQ. CDR3 loop: CASSPYRVSTSTDTQYF. The CDR3, as DNA: TGTGCCAGCAGCCCGTACCGGGTTTCCACTAGCACAGATACGCAGTATTTT.

The table lists this clonotype with many counts. The rearrangement links TRBV7-2 to TRBJ2-1; 16 nucleotides match TRBD2. Trimming at V came to 5 bases and at J to 6 bases, leaving 10 bases not matched to a gene. The CDR3 extends over 18 amino acids. Looked up from germline, CDR1 is SGHTA and CDR2 is FQGNSA. The CDR3 DNA sequence: TGTGCCAGCAGCCCGGGGGGACTAGCGGGGGGGCAGGGCAATGAGCAGTTCTTC. Translated: CASSPGGLAGGQGNEQFF.

This clonotype was counted a few times. CDR3 DNA sequence: TGTGCCAGCAGTCTCCGACAGAGCAATCAGCCCCAGCATTTT. Translating it yields CASSLRQSNQPQHF. The chain links TRBV27 to TRBJ1-5; a possible D gene is TRBD1 (5 bases). Trimming removed 5 bases from V and 1 base from J, with 9 bases in between. The CDR3 extends over 14 amino acids. Per germline, CDR1 MNHEY and CDR2 SMNVEV (reference sequence).

The V call is TRBV7-9, the J call TRBJ2-1; 8 bases agree with TRBD1. Germline lookup yields CDR1 SEHNR and CDR2 FQNEAQ (reference sequence). V shed 3 bases and J 0 bases; nucleotides not matched to a gene: 4. The CDR3 sequence is 16 residues long. The CDR3 coding sequence is TGTGCCAGCAGCTTGACAGGGGCGATCTCCTACAATGAGCAGTTCTTC. This codes for CASSLTGAISYNEQFF. The variable domain in full, completed from reference TRBV7-9 and TRBJ2-1, reads DTGVSQNPRHKITKRGQNVTFRCDPISEHNRLYWYRQTLGQGPEFLTYFQNEAQLEKSRLLSDRFSAERPKGSFSTLEIQRTEQGDSAMYLCASSLTGAISYNEQFFGPGTRLTVL.

About this clonotype itself: At one end the junction does not follow the germline gene, possibly because of a read error. The chain links TRBV28 to TRBJ2-3; 13 bases are shared with TRBD2. CDR3 length equals 15 residues. Germline V gene sequence: CDR1 MDHEN, CDR2 SYDVKM. CDR3 sequence: CDSSLLAGGRDTQYF. The CDR3 nucleotides read TGTGACAGCAGTTTACTAGCGGGAGGGAGAGATACGCAGTATTTT.